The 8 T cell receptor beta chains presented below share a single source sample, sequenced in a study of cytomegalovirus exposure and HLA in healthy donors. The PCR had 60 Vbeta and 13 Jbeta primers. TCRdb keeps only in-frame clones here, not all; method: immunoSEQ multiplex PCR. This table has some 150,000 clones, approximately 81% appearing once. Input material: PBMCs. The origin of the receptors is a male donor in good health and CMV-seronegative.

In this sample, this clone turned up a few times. The CDR3 loop reads CASSLAPGTTDTQYF. In DNA, the CDR3 is TGTGCCAGCAGCTTGGCCCCGGGAACCACAGATACGCAGTATTTT. The gene calls are TRBV5-8 and TRBJ2-3; D might be TRBD2 (5 bases). Trimming stripped 0 bases from V and 2 bases from J, with 10 bases between. Germline V gene lookup returns CDR1 SGHTS and CDR2 YDEGEE. The CDR3 runs to 15 residues.

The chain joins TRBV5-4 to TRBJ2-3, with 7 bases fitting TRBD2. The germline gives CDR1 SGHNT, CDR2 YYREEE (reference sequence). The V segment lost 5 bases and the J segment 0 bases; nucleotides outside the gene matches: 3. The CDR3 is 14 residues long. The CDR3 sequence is CASRRDYSTDTQYF. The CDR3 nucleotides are TGTGCCAGCAGACGGGACTACAGCACAGATACGCAGTATTTT. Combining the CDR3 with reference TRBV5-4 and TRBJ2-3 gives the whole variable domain ETGVTQSPTHLIKTRGQQVTLRCSSQSGHNTVSWYQQALGQGPQFIFQYYREEENGRGNFPPRFSGLQFPNYSSELNVNALELDDSALYLCASRRDYSTDTQYFGPGTRLTVL.

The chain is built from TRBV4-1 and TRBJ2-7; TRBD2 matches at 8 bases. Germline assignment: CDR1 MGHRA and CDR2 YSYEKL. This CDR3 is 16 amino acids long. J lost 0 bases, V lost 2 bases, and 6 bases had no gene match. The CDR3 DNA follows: TGCGCCAGCAGCCAACCCCTCAGCGGGGGCTCCTACGAGCAGTACTTC. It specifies CASSQPLSGGSYEQYF.

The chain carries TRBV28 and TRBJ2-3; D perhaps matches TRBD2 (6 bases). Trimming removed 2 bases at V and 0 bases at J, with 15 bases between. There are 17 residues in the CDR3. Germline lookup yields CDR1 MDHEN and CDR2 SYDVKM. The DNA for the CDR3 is TGTGCCAGCAGTTTACCCCGGCTAGCGAGTAGCACAGATACGCAGTATTTT. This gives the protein CASSLPRLASSTDTQYF.

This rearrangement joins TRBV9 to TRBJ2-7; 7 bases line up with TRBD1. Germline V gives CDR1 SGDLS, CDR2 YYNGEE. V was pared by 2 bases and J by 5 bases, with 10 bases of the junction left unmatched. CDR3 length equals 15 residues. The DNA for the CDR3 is TGTGCCAGCAGCGTGGCGACAGGGAATACCCACGAGCAGTACTTC. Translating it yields CASSVATGNTHEQYF.

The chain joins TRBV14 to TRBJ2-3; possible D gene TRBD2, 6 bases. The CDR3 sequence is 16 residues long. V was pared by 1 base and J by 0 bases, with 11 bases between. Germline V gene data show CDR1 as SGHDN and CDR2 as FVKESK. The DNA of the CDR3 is TGTGCCAGCAGCCAAGTTTCCGGGACTAGCACAGATACGCAGTATTTT. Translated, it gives CASSQVSGTSTDTQYF.

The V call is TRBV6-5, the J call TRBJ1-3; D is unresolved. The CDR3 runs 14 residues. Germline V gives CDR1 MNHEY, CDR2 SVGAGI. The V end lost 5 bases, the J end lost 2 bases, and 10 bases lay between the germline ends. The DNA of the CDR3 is TGTGCCAGCAGTGGAGGTGGTACTGGAAACACCATATATTTT. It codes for CASSGGGTGNTIYF.

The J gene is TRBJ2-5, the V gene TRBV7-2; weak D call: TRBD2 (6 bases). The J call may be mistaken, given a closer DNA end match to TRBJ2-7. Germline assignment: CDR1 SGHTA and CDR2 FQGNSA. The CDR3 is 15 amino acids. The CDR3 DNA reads TGTGCCAGCAGCGCCACCGGGGGACCACGCTACGAGCAGTACTTC. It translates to CASSATGGPRYEQYF.